Sequencing of this T cell receptor (beta chain) was carried out in a study of cytomegalovirus exposure and HLA in healthy donors. Findings and limits, study-wide: What a later analysis showed was that several of the most significant clusters appeared linked to common viral pathogens.

The CDR3 runs to 15 residues. Germline CDR1 and CDR2: MNHEY and SVGAGI. V lost 7 bases, J lost 8 bases, and 13 bases stayed unmatched. The PCR made use of 60 Vbeta and 13 Jbeta primers. Only in-frame clones appear in the TCRdb table, and some are missing; sequencing was by immunoSEQ multiplex PCR. The data contain tens of thousands of clones, roughly 80% of them singletons. Points on this clone: Antigen unknown.

The material sequenced was PBMCs. The chain couples TRBV6-5 to TRBJ1-4, with 7 bases that match TRBD1. This sequence was found in a man aged 30 to 39 in good health and CMV-seronegative. The CDR3 loop is CASTPRRGQGEKLFF. The DNA for the CDR3 is TGTGCCAGCACCCCCAGGAGGGGGCAGGGGGAAAAACTGTTTTTT.